This TCR beta chain was recorded in a study of blood T cell repertoires in COVID-19. About the research overall: PBMCs, B-cell-depleted T cells, or T cells provided the cDNA or gDNA that made up the material.

Generated by immunoSEQ multiplex PCR, the TCRdb table keeps only in-frame clones and is missing some. The sample holds 200,000 to 300,000 clones, about nine tenths seen once. V lost 1 base and J 1 base, leaving 10 bases between the germline ends. The CDR3 length is 15 residues. The germline V gene encodes CDR1 SGHTA and CDR2 FQGNSA. The receptor's source is a woman in her forties with acute COVID-19. Source material: PBMCs or T cells enriched from blood (not recorded which). The chain combines TRBV7-2 with TRBJ1-1; possible D gene TRBD1, 6 bases. The CDR3 loop is CASSLDGGTNTEAFF. The CDR3 DNA reads as TGTGCCAGCAGCTTAGATGGGGGCACGAACACTGAAGCTTTCTTT.